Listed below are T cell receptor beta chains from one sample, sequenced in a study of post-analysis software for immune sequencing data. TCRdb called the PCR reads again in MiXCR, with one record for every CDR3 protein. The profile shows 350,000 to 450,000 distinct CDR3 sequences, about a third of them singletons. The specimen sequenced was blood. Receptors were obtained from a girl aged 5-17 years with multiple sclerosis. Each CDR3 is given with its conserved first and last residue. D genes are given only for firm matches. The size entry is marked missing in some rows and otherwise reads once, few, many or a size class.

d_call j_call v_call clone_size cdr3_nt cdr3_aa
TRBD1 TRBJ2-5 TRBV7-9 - TGTGCCAGCAGCTCCCTAACAGGGGACGAGACCCAGTACTTC CASSSLTGDETQYF
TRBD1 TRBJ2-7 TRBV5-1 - TGCGCCAGCAGCTTGGGGGACAGTCCCGAGCAGTACTTC CASSLGDSPEQYF
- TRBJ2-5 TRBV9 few TGTGCCAGCAGCGGTCGCGGGGGACAAGGAGAGACCCAGTACTTC CASSGRGGQGETQYF
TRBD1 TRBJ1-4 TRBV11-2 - TGTGCCAGCAGCTTAGCCCGGGACAGAAATGAAAAACTGTTTTTT CASSLARDRNEKLFF
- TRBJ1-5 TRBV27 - TGTGCCAGCAGTCCGAGGGTAAATGGAATTCAGCCCCAGCATTTT CASSPRVNGIQPQHF
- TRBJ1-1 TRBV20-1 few TGCAGTGCTAGGCCGACAGTTATGAACACTGAAGCTTTCTTT CSARPTVMNTEAFF
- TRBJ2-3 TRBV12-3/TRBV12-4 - TGTGCCAGCAGTTTGTCTGACACCACAGATACGCAGTATTTT CASSLSDTTDTQYF
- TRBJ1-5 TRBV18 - TGTGCCAGCTCACGCTTTACAGATATTATTCCCCAGCATTTT CASSRFTDIIPQHF
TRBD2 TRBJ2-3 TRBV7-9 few TGTGCCAGCAGCTTAAGCGGGGGGGCCTTCACAGATACGCAGTATTTT CASSLSGGAFTDTQYF
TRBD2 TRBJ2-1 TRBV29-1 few TGCAGCGTGGGGACAGGGACTAGCGGATCGTACAATGAGCAGTTCTTC CSVGTGTSGSYNEQFF
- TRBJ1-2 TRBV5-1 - TGCGCCAGCAGCTTGGAGGGCCCGGGGGGCTACACCTTC CASSLEGPGGYTF
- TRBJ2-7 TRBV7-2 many TGTGCCAGCAGGCCGACGCTCCATGGCGAGCAGTACTTC CASRPTLHGEQYF
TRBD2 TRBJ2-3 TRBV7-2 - TGTGCCAGCAGCCCTGGGACTAGCCCGTTTCATACGCAGTATTTT CASSPGTSPFHTQYF
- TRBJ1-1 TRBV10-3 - TGTGCCATCAGTAAGGGTGAGGGGTTTAACACTGAAGCTTTCTTT CAISKGEGFNTEAFF
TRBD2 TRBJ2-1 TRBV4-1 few TGCGCCAGCAGCCAAGGTACAGCGGGGGGCACTGATGAGCAGTTCTTC CASSQGTAGGTDEQFF
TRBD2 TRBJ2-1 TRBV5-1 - TGCGCCAGCAGCCGGACTAGCGGGGGCGGCTACAATGAGCAGTTCTTC CASSRTSGGGYNEQFF
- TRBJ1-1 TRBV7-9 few TGTGCCAGCAGCCTCCCCCGGGGGCAGAACACTGAAGCTTTCTTT CASSLPRGQNTEAFF
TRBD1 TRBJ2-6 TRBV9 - TGTGCCAGCAGCTTGGACAGGCTTCCTGGGGCCAACGTCCTGACTTTC CASSLDRLPGANVLTF
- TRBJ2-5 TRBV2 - TGTGCCAGCAGTGAAGTCCGGACCCAAGAGACCCAGTACTTC CASSEVRTQETQYF
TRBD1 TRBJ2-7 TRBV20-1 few TGCAGTGCTAGACTCCTTGGGGCGGGACAGGGAGGGAGAAACGAGCAGTACTTC CSARLLGAGQGGRNEQYF
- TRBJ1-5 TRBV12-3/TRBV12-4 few TGTGCCAGCAGTTTAGATCAGGAAATCGGCAATCAGCCCCAGCATTTT CASSLDQEIGNQPQHF
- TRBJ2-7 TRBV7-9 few TGTGCCAGCAGTCCCCCGGCCAGGAGCTCCTACGAGCAGTACTTC CASSPPARSSYEQYF
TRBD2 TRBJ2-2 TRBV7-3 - TGTGCCAGCAGCTTAGGGCCGGGAGGAAACACCGGGGAGCTGTTTTTT CASSLGPGGNTGELFF
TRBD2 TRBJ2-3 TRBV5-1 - TGCGCCAGCAGCTCATTAGCGGGGTTAACAGATACGCAGTATTTT CASSSLAGLTDTQYF
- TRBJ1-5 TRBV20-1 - TGCAGTGCTAGGGCCGGTCGCGATCAGCCCCAGCATTTT CSARAGRDQPQHF
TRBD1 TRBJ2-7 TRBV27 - TGTGCCAGTAGACAGGGGGCCCACGAGCAGTACTTC CASRQGAHEQYF
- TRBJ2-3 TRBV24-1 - TGTGCCACCAGCGAGTACGGTACGCAGTATTTT CATSEYGTQYF
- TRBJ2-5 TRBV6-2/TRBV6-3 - TGTGCCAGCAGTTACGTGTGGGAACAAGAGACCCAGTACTTC CASSYVWEQETQYF
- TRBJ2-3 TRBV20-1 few TGCAGTGCTACAAGACAGGCTAGCACAGATACGCAGTATTTT CSATRQASTDTQYF
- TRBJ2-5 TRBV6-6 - TGTGCCAGCAGGAGCGAGCGCCAAGAGACCCAGTACTTC CASRSERQETQYF
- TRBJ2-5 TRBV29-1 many TGCAGCGTTGAAGTTGGAGGAAGTTTGGAGACCCAGTACTTC CSVEVGGSLETQYF
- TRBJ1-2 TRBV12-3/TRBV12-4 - TGTGCCAGCAGCCCTGGACAAGGGGCATTGGTGGGCGGCTACACCTTC CASSPGQGALVGGYTF
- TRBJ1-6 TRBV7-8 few TGTGCCAGCAGCTTAGCAGGGCCTAATTCACCCCTCCACTTT CASSLAGPNSPLHF
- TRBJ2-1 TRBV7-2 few TGTGCCAGCAGCACAGGGAGAGATGAGCAGTTCTTC CASSTGRDEQFF
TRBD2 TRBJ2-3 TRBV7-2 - TGTGCCAGCAGCTTAGCTAGCGGGGGGGCGGATACGCAGTATTTT CASSLASGGADTQYF
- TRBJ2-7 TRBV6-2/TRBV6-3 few TGTGCCAGCAGTCCTAACAGGGTTCCTGACGAGCAGTACTTC CASSPNRVPDEQYF
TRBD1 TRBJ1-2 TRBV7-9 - TGTGCCAGCAGCTTCGGGACAGATCCCTCGGGCTACACCTTC CASSFGTDPSGYTF
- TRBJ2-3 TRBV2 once TGTGCCAGCAGTGAATTGTATACAGATACGCAGTATTTT CASSELYTDTQYF
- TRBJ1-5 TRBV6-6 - TGTGCCAGCAGTTACAGGGGTAGCAATCAGCCCCAGCATTTT CASSYRGSNQPQHF
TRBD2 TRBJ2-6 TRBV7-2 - TGTGCCAGCAGCTTAGTAGCGGGGTCTGGGGCCAACGTCCTGACTTTC CASSLVAGSGANVLTF
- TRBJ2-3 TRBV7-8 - TGTGCCAGCAGCTTAGCCGGACAGACTAGCACAGATACGCAGTATTTT CASSLAGQTSTDTQYF
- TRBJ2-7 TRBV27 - TGTGCCAGCAGTTACCGCAGGGGTTACGAGCAGTACTTC CASSYRRGYEQYF
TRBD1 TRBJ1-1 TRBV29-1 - TGCAGCGCTGGGGACAGGGCCCTGAACACTGAAGCTTTCTTT CSAGDRALNTEAFF
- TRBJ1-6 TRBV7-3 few TGTGCCAGCAGCCCGAAGCGCAGGGAGCCTAATTCACCCCTCCACTTT CASSPKRREPNSPLHF